The entry below describes one T cell receptor (beta chain). Only in-frame clones appear in the TCRdb table, and some are missing; sequencing was by immunoSEQ multiplex PCR. Of around 150,000 clones listed, roughly 91% are singletons. Germline V lookup: CDR1 MNHEY, CDR2 SVGAGI. V lost 0 bases to trimming and J lost 4 bases, with 13 bases between them. The CDR3 runs to 16 residues. This record belongs to a study of cytomegalovirus exposure and HLA in healthy donors. V usage is TRBV6-5 and J usage is TRBJ2-4, with D possibly matching TRBD1 (6 bases). Source material: PBMCs. This receptor was obtained from a woman aged 18-35 years in good health and CMV-seropositive. This CDR3 reads CASSYSIGTRKNIQYF. CDR3 in DNA: TGTGCCAGCAGTTACTCGATCGGGACAAGGAAAAACATTCAGTACTTC.